These T cell receptor beta chains were read from a single sample in a study of blood T cells in healthy people across ages. TCRdb re-analysed the 5' RACE reads in MiXCR, keeping a single row per CDR3 protein. The table records about 1.6 million distinct CDR3 sequences, 34% of them present only once. Material: blood. The source of these receptors is a woman aged 25-40 years in good health. Both conserved end residues are part of each CDR3. The D gene is left open where the match is weak. Rows give clone size only sometimes, using once, few, many, or a class for an expanded clone.

d_call j_call v_call clone_size cdr3_aa cdr3_nt
. TRBJ2-3 TRBV5-1 . CASSPPTGTQYF TGCGCCAGCAGCCCCCCAACAGGTACGCAGTATTTT
. TRBJ2-1 TRBV28 . CASSSPYSRSSYNEQFF TGTGCCAGCAGTTCACCCTACTCGCGGAGCTCCTACAATGAGCAGTTCTTC
TRBD2 TRBJ2-5 TRBV2 few CASESGTSGGAKETQYF TGTGCCAGCGAATCCGGGACTAGCGGGGGGGCTAAAGAGACCCAGTACTTC
. TRBJ1-4 TRBV29-1 . CSVPGEGGEKLFF TGCAGCGTCCCAGGGGAAGGGGGTGAAAAACTGTTTTTT
TRBD2 TRBJ2-5 TRBV2 few CASGLGGSQETQYF TGTGCCAGTGGACTCGGGGGGTCCCAAGAGACCCAGTACTTC
TRBD2 TRBJ2-7 TRBV29-1 few CSVEDLRTGGSYEQYF TGCAGCGTTGAAGATCTTCGGACGGGAGGCTCCTACGAGCAGTACTTC
. TRBJ1-5 TRBV12-3/TRBV12-4 once CASQGWGDSNQPQHF TGTGCCAGCCAGGGGTGGGGAGATAGCAATCAGCCCCAGCATTTT
. TRBJ2-7 TRBV7-9 . CASSIGRGSGYEQYF TGTGCCAGCAGCATAGGCCGGGGGAGCGGATACGAGCAGTACTTC
. TRBJ2-7 TRBV7-3 . CASSLGVPPDEQYF TGTGCCAGCAGCTTAGGAGTGCCCCCCGACGAGCAGTACTTC
. TRBJ2-7 TRBV18 many CASSPGRGYEQYF TGTGCCAGCTCACCGGGAAGGGGTTACGAGCAGTACTTC
TRBD1 TRBJ1-1 TRBV6-5 . CANSYTGTGGTEAFF TGTGCCAACAGTTACACAGGGACAGGTGGAACTGAAGCTTTCTTT
. TRBJ2-1 TRBV15 . CATSEENRASVRNEQFF TGTGCCACCAGCGAGGAAAACCGGGCCTCCGTTAGAAATGAGCAGTTCTTC
. TRBJ2-7 TRBV6-1 few CASSELRGAREQYF TGTGCCAGCAGTGAACTTAGGGGAGCAAGGGAGCAGTACTTC
. TRBJ1-4 TRBV5-1 . CASSSSGATTNEKLFF TGCGCCAGCAGCTCCTCCGGGGCGACAACTAATGAAAAACTGTTTTTT
. TRBJ2-7 TRBV15 few CATSREQGGRNEQYF TGTGCCACCAGCAGAGAACAGGGAGGAAGGAACGAGCAGTACTTC
. TRBJ1-1 TRBV27 . CASSLGAGTESVAFF TGTGCCAGCAGTTTAGGGGCAGGGACCGAATCTGTAGCTTTCTTT
. TRBJ1-4 TRBV2 . CASSGPGGKLFF TGTGCCAGCAGTGGGCCGGGGGGAAAACTGTTTTTT
. TRBJ2-7 TRBV4-1 few CASSQKERAYEQYF TGCGCCAGCAGCCAAAAGGAGCGTGCATACGAGCAGTACTTC
. TRBJ2-7 TRBV30 . CAWRQWSYEQYF TGTGCCTGGAGGCAGTGGTCCTACGAGCAGTACTTC
. TRBJ2-3 TRBV5-1 many CASSLAGENTDTQYF TGCGCCAGCAGCTTGGCGGGGGAGAACACAGATACGCAGTATTTT
. TRBJ2-3 TRBV20-1 few CSAVPGPSTDTQYF TGCAGTGCTGTCCCGGGACCAAGCACAGATACGCAGTATTTT
. TRBJ1-3 TRBV4-1 few CASSPLAQVLSGNTIYF TGCGCCAGCAGCCCCCTTGCACAGGTTCTCTCTGGAAACACCATATATTTT